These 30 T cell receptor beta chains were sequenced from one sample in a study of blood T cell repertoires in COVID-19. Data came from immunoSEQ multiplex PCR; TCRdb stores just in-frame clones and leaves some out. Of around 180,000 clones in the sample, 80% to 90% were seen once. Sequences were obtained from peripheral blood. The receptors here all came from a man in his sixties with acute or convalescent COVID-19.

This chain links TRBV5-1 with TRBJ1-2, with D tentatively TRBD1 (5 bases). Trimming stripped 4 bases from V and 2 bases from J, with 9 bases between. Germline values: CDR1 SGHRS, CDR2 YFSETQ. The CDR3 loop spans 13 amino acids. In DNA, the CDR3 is TGCGCCAGCAGCGAGACAGAGAACTATGGCTACACCTTC. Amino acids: CASSETENYGYTF.

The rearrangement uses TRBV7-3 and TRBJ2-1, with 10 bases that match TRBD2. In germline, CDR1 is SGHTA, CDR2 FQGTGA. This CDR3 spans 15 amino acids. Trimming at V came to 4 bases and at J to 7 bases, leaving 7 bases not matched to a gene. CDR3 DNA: TGTGCCAGCAGCTCACCCGGGACTAGCGAGAATGAGCAGTTCTTC. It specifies CASSSPGTSENEQFF.

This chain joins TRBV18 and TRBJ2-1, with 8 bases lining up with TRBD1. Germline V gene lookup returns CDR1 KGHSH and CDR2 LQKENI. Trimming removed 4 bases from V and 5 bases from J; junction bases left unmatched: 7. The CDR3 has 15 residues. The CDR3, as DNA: TGTGCCAGCTCACTCCTCCGGACAGGGAACAATGAGCAGTTCTTC. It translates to CASSLLRTGNNEQFF.

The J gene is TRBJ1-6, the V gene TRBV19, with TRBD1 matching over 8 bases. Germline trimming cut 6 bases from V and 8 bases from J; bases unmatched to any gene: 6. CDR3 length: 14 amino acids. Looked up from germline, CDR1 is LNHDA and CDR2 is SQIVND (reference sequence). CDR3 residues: CASRRTGLDSPLHF. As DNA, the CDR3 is TGTGCCAGTAGGAGGACAGGGTTGGATTCACCCCTCCACTTT.

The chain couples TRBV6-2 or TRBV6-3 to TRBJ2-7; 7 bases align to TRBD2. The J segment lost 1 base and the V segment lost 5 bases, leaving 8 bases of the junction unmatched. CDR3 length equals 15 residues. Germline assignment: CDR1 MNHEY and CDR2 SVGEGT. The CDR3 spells CASSRGLVLSYEQYF. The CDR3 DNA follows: TGTGCCAGCAGTCGCGGACTAGTTCTTTCCTACGAGCAGTACTTC.

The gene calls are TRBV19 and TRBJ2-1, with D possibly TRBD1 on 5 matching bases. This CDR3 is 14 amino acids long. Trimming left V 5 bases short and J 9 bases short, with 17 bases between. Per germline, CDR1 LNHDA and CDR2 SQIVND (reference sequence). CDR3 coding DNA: TGTGCCAGTAGTGGGCAGGGTGGTCAAGGTGAGCAGTTCTTC. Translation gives CASSGQGGQGEQFF.

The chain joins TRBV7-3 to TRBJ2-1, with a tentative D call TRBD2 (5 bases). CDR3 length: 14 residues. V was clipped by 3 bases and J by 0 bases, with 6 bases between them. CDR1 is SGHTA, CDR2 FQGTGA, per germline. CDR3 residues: CASSLGSSYNEQFF. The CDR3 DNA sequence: TGTGCCAGCAGCTTGGGGAGCTCCTACAATGAGCAGTTCTTC.

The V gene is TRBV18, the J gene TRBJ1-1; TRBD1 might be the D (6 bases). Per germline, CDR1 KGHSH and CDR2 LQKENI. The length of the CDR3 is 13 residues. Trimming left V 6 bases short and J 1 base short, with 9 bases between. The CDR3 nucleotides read TGTGCCAGCTCTGGGGGACAGAACACTGAAGCTTTCTTT. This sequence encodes CASSGGQNTEAFF.

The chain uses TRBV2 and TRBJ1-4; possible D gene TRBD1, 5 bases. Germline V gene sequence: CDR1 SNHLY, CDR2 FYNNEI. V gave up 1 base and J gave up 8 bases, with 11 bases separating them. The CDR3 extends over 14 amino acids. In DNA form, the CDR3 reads TGTGCCAGCAGTGAAGGGGGAGGGGTCGAAAAACTGTTTTTT. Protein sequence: CASSEGGGVEKLFF.

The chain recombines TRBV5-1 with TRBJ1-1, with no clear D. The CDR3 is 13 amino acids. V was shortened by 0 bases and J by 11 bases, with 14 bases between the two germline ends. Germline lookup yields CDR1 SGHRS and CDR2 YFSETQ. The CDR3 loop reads CASSLEEKRPAFF. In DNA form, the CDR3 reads TGCGCCAGCAGCTTGGAAGAGAAGCGGCCGGCTTTCTTT.

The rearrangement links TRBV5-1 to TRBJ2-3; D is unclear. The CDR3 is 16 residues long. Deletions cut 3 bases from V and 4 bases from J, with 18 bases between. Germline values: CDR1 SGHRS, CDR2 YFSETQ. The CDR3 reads CASSSRQSGGSDTQYF. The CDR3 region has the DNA TGCGCCAGCAGCTCGCGCCAGTCAGGTGGCTCAGATACGCAGTATTTT.

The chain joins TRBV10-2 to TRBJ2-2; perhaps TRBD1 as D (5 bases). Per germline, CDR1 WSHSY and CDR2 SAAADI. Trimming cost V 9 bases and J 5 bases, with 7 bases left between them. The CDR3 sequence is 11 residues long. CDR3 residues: CASAGTGELFF. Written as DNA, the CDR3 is TGCGCCAGTGCAGGGACCGGGGAGCTGTTTTTT.

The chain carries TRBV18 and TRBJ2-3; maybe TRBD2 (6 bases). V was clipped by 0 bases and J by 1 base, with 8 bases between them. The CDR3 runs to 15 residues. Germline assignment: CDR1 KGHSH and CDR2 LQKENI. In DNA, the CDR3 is TGTGCCAGCTCACCACCGGAGGGTGGCACAGATACGCAGTATTTT. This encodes CASSPPEGGTDTQYF. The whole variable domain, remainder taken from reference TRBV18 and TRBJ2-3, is NAGVMQNPRHLVRRRGQEARLRCSPMKGHSHVYWYRQLPEEGLKFMVYLQKENIIDESGMPKERFSAEFPKEGPSILRIQQVVRGDSAAYFCASSPPEGGTDTQYFGPGTRLTVL.

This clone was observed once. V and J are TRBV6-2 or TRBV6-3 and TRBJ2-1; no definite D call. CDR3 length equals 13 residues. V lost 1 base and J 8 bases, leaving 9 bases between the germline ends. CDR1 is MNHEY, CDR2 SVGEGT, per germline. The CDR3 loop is CASSYWAAYEQFF. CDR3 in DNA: TGTGCCAGCAGTTACTGGGCTGCTTATGAGCAGTTCTTC.

The CDR3 DNA sequence: TGTGCCAGCAGCCCGGGACAGGGCGCGAGAGCTTTCTTT. As protein: CASSPGQGARAFF. The V gene is TRBV7-3, the J gene TRBJ1-1; 9 nucleotides match TRBD1. CDR1 and CDR2 from the germline V gene are SGHTA and FQGTGA. The CDR3 has 13 amino acids. The ends lost 5 bases at V and 10 bases at J; junction bases unmatched: 8.

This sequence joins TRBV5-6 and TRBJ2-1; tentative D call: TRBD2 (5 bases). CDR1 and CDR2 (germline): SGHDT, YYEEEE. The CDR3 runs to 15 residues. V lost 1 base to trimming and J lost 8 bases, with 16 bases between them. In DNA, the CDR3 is TGTGCCAGCAGCTTGAGGGAGTTCCCCTTGCATGAGCAGTTCTTC. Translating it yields CASSLREFPLHEQFF.

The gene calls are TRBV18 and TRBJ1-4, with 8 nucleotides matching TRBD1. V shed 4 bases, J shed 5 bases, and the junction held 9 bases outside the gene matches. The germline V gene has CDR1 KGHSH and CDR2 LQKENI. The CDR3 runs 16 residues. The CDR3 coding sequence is TGTGCCAGCTCACTCTCCCAGGGGGCCGCGAATGAAAAACTGTTTTTT. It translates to CASSLSQGAANEKLFF.

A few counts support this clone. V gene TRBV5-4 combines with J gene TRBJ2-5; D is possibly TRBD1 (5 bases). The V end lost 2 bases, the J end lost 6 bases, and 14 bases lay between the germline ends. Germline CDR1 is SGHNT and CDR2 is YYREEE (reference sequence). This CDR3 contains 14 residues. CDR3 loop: CASSFDQGRKTQYF. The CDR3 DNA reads TGTGCCAGCAGCTTCGATCAGGGTCGAAAGACCCAGTACTTC.

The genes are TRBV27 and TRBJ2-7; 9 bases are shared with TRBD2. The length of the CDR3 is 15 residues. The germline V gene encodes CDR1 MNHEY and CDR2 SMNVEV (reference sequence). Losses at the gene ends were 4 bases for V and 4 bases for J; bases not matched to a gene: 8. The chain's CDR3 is CASSWIAGGLYEQYF. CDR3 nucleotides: TGTGCCAGCAGTTGGATTGCGGGAGGGTTGTACGAGCAGTACTTC.

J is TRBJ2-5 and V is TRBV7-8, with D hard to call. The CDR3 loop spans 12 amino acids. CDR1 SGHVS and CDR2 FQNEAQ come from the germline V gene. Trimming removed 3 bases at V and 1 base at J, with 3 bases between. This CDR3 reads CASSFRQETQYF. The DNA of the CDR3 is TGTGCCAGCAGCTTCCGCCAAGAGACCCAGTACTTC.

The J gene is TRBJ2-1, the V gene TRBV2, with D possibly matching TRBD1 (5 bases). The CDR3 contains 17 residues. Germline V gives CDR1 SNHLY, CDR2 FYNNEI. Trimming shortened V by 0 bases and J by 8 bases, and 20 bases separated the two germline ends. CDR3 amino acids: CASSEAPGFKSMDEQFF. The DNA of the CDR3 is TGTGCCAGCAGTGAAGCGCCAGGGTTTAAGTCCATGGATGAGCAGTTCTTC.

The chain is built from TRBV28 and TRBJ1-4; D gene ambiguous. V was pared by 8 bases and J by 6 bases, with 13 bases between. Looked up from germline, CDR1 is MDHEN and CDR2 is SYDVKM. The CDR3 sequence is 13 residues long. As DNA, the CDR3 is TGTGCCAGCCAGAACCGCGGGGATGAAAAACTGTTTTTT. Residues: CASQNRGDEKLFF. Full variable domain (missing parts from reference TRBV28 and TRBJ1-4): DVKVTQSSRYLVKRTGEKVFLECVQDMDHENMFWYRQDPGLGLRLIYFSYDVKMKEKGDIPEGYSVSREKKERFSLILESASTNQTSMYLCASQNRGDEKLFFGSGTQLSVL.

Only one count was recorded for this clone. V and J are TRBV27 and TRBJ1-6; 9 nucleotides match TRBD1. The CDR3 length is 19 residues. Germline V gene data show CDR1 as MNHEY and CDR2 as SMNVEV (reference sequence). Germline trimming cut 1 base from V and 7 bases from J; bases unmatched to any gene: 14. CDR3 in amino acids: CASSLWTPTGGTGNSPLHF. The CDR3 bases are TGTGCCAGCAGTTTATGGACTCCCACAGGGGGCACGGGGAATTCACCCCTCCACTTT.

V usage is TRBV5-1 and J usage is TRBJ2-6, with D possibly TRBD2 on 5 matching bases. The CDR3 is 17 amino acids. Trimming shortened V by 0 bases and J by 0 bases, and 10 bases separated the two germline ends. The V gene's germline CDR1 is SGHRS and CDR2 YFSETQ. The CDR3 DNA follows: TGCGCCAGCAGCTTGGCCGGAGGAAACTCTGGGGCCAACGTCCTGACTTTC. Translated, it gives CASSLAGGNSGANVLTF.

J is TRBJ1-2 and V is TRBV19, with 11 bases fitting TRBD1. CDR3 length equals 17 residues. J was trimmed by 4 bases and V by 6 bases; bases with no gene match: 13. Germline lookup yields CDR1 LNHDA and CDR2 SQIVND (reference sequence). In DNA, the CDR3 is TGTGCCAGTAGCCTCACCGGGACAGGGGGGAGCGGCTATGGCTACACCTTC. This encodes CASSLTGTGGSGYGYTF.

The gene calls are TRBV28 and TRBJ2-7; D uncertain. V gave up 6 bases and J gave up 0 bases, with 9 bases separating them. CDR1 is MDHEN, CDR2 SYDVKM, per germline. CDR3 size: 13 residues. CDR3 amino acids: CASRWAASYEQYF. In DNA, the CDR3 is TGTGCCAGCAGATGGGCCGCCTCCTACGAGCAGTACTTC.

CDR3 sequence reads: CASSLSRNRADGYTF. Written as DNA, the CDR3 is TGTGCCAGCAGTTTATCGAGAAACAGGGCGGACGGCTACACCTTC. The chain uses TRBV27 and TRBJ1-2, with D perhaps matching TRBD1 (6 bases). CDR3 size: 15 residues. Germline V gives CDR1 MNHEY, CDR2 SMNVEV (reference sequence). V lost 0 bases, J lost 8 bases, and 16 bases lay in between.

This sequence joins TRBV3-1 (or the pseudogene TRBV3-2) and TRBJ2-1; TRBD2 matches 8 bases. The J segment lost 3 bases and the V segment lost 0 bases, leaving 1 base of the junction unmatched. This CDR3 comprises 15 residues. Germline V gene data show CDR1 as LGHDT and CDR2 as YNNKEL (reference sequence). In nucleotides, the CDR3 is TGTGCCAGCAGCCAAGAACTAGCGGACTACAATGAGCAGTTCTTC. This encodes CASSQELADYNEQFF.

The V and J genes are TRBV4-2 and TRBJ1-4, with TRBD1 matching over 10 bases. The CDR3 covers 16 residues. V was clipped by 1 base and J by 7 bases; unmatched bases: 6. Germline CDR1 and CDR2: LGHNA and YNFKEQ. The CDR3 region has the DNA TGTGCCAGCAGCCAAGGGGCCGGGACAGGGGTTGAAAAACTGTTTTTT. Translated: CASSQGAGTGVEKLFF.

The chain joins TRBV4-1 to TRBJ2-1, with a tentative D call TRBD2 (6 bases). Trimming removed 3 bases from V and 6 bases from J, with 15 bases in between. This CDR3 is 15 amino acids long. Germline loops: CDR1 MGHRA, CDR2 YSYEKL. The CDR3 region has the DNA TGCGCCAGCAGCCAGGAAGGACGGGAGAGCAATGAGCAGTTCTTC. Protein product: CASSQEGRESNEQFF.